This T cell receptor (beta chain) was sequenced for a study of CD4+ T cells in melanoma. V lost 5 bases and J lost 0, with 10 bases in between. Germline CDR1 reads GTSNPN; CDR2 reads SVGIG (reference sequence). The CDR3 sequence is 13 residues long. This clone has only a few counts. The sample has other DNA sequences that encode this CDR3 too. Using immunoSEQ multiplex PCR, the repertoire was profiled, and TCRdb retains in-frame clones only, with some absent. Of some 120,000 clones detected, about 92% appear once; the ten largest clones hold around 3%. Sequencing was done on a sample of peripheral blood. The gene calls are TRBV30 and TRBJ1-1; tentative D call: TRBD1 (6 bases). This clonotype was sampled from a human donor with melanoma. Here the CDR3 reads CAWSRQVNTEAFF. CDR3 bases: TGTGCCTGGTCTAGACAGGTGAACACTGAAGCTTTCTTT.